Shown below are 9 T cell receptor beta chains from a single sample sequenced in a study of T-cell memory formation after mild COVID-19. From the 5' RACE reads, TCRdb called clonotypes with MiXCR, one entry per CDR3 protein. The sample has some 490,000 distinct CDR3 sequences, 15% to 20% seen once. Sequencing was carried out using PBMCs or a T cell subset sorted from them (not recorded which). All receptors derive from an adult woman who had mild COVID-19 (a few samples of this study predate the infection). Cell type and time point are not known.

This chain links TRBV7-2 with TRBJ2-1, with 9 bases lining up with TRBD2. The germline CDR1 and CDR2 sequences are SGHTA and FQGNSA. Trimming cost V 3 bases and J 5 bases; bases outside gene matches: 14. The CDR3 is 18 amino acids. CDR3 amino acids: CASSLSLAGRSINNEQFF. In DNA, the CDR3 is TGTGCCAGCAGCTTGAGTCTAGCGGGGCGGAGCATCAACAATGAGCAGTTCTTC. Complete variable domain (other parts from reference TRBV7-2 and TRBJ2-1): GAGVSQSPSNKVTEKGKDVELRCDPISGHTALYWYRQSLGQGLEFLIYFQGNSAPDKSGLPSDRFSAERTGGSVSTLTIQRTQQEDSAVYLCASSLSLAGRSINNEQFFGPGTRLTVL.

The chain couples TRBV10-3 to TRBJ2-5; 7 bases align to TRBD1. The germline CDR1 and CDR2 sequences are ENHRY and SYGVKD. The junction had 10 bases not matched to a gene; V was cut back by 5 bases and J by 4 bases. The CDR3 is 15 residues long. CDR3 sequence reads: CAISPAQGPRETQYF. CDR3 bases: TGTGCCATCAGTCCAGCACAGGGGCCGAGAGAGACCCAGTACTTC.

This clonotype was counted only a few times. The V and J genes are TRBV24-1 and TRBJ1-2, with D possibly being TRBD1 (5 bases). The CDR3 extends over 11 amino acids. The V and J ends lost 5 bases and 7 bases respectively, with 7 bases between them. Germline values: CDR1 KGHDR, CDR2 SFDVKD. The CDR3 nucleotides read TGTGCCACCAGTGGCGGGGGTGGCTACACCTTC. Its protein product is CATSGGGGYTF.

This clonotype was recorded a few times. This chain uses TRBV7-9 with TRBJ2-2; the match to TRBD2 covers 13 bases. Trimming removed 4 bases from V and 0 bases from J; junction bases left unmatched: 5. Germline loops: CDR1 SEHNR, CDR2 FQNEAQ (reference sequence). The CDR3 loop spans 18 amino acids. CDR3 in amino acids: CASSSAGTSGTNTGELFF. The CDR3 region has the DNA TGTGCCAGCAGCTCCGCCGGGACTAGCGGGACGAACACCGGGGAGCTGTTTTTT.

This clonotype was counted a few times. This rearrangement joins TRBV3-1 to TRBJ1-1; perhaps TRBD1 as D (5 bases). This CDR3 is 15 amino acids long. Germline CDR1 and CDR2: LGHDT and YNNKEL (reference sequence). Trimming took off 4 bases at V and 3 bases at J, with 15 bases between the two ends. This CDR3 reads CASSLSAGRDTEAFF. In nucleotides, the CDR3 is TGTGCCAGCAGCCTATCGGCGGGCAGGGACACTGAAGCTTTCTTT.

This clonotype was seen more than once but under ten times. V is TRBV6-2 or TRBV6-3 and J is TRBJ2-1; 9 bases line up with TRBD2. This CDR3 has 16 amino acids. From germline, CDR1 is MNHEY and CDR2 SVGEGT. V dropped 7 bases and J dropped 5; count of bases not matched to a gene: 12. The CDR3 spells CASTWVLAGRDNEQFF. CDR3 sequence (DNA): TGTGCCAGCACTTGGGTTCTAGCGGGACGTGACAATGAGCAGTTCTTC.

This sequence joins TRBV7-8 and TRBJ1-1; 7 bases line up with TRBD1. The germline gives CDR1 SGHVS, CDR2 FQNEAQ. CDR3 length: 15 amino acids. The V gene end was trimmed by 5 bases and the J gene end by 4 bases; junction bases not matched to a gene: 10. The CDR3 DNA follows: TGTGCCAGCAGCCCCACAGGGGTTGTGGGCACTGAAGCTTTCTTT. Protein sequence: CASSPTGVVGTEAFF.

There are a few counts of this clonotype. The chain couples TRBV5-1 to TRBJ1-2; perhaps TRBD1 as D (5 bases). Germline lookup yields CDR1 SGHRS and CDR2 YFSETQ. Trimming took 4 bases from V and 6 from J, leaving 13 bases between them. This CDR3 has 13 amino acids. The CDR3 coding sequence is TGCGCCAGCAGCGTGCTGGGGGTCGATGGCTACACCTTC. Amino acids: CASSVLGVDGYTF.

This clonotype has just a few counts. This chain joins TRBV6-1 and TRBJ2-1, with no clear D. CDR1 and CDR2 from the germline V gene are MNHNS and SASEGT. The CDR3 consists of 15 residues. V dropped 7 bases and J dropped 12 bases, with 25 bases sitting between them. DNA of the CDR3: TGTGCCAGCATCGAAAACAGAGCCTACAATGTCTGGCAGTTCTTC. It encodes CASIENRAYNVWQFF.